These 12 T cell receptor beta chains came from one sample sequenced in a study of T cell responses to AZD1222 COVID-19 vaccine. Clones were sequenced by immunoSEQ multiplex PCR, and TCRdb holds only the in-frame ones, with some missing. The sample records roughly 140,000 clones, about nine tenths being singletons. The source was peripheral blood, collected on day 0 of MenACWY control vaccination. The origin of the receptors is an adult in good health.

V is TRBV10-3 and J is TRBJ1-2; D call uncertain. The CDR3 runs 15 residues. Germline V gene lookup returns CDR1 ENHRY and CDR2 SYGVKD. The V and J ends lost 0 bases and 4 bases respectively, with 12 bases between them. The DNA for the CDR3 is TGTGCCATCAGTGAGTCGTTTCGGGCAGTCTATGGCTACACCTTC. Translating it yields CAISESFRAVYGYTF.

This CDR3 is CASSSLRTGDLYEQYF. CDR3 nucleotides: TGTGCCAGTAGCTCACTTAGGACAGGAGACCTATACGAGCAGTACTTC. The chain recombines TRBV19 with TRBJ2-7; 7 bases line up with TRBD1. Per the germline V gene, CDR1 is LNHDA and CDR2 is SQIVND (reference sequence). V dropped 6 bases and J dropped 4; count of bases not matched to a gene: 15. The CDR3 consists of 16 residues.

This clone was seen a few times. This sequence joins TRBV3-1 (or the pseudogene TRBV3-2) and TRBJ1-3; D call uncertain. Germline lookup yields CDR1 LGHDT and CDR2 YNNKEL (reference sequence). Trimming left V 0 bases short and J 0 bases short, with 9 bases between. The CDR3 has 16 residues. In nucleotides, the CDR3 is TGTGCCAGCAGCCAAGATACGCCCAACTCTGGAAACACCATATATTTT. Translation gives CASSQDTPNSGNTIYF.

V usage is TRBV10-2 and J usage is TRBJ1-1, with D unclear. CDR1 and CDR2 (germline): WSHSY, SAAADI. The CDR3 length is 12 residues. Trimming took off 6 bases at V and 2 bases at J, with 7 bases between the two ends. The CDR3 loop reads CASRDLNTEAFF. The CDR3 nucleotides are TGCGCCAGCAGGGACCTAAACACTGAAGCTTTCTTT.

The chain links TRBV23-1 to TRBJ2-7, with TRBD1 matching 9 bases. TRBV23-1 is recorded as an ORF, its role being uncertain. This CDR3 is built from 16 residues. The junction had 13 bases not matched to a gene; V was cut back by 8 bases and J by 2 bases. CDR3 DNA: TGCGCCAGCGGATCCTGGACAGGGGCCATAACCTACGAGCAGTACTTC. This translates into CASGSWTGAITYEQYF.

In nucleotides, the CDR3 is TGCGCCAGCAGTGACCGGGGAGGGGGAGAGACCCAGTACTTC. Protein product: CASSDRGGGETQYF. This sequence joins TRBV5-1 and TRBJ2-5, with D possibly TRBD2 on 7 matching bases. The V end lost 5 bases, the J end lost 4 bases, and 15 bases lay between the germline ends. The CDR3 has 14 amino acids. The germline V gene encodes CDR1 SGHRS and CDR2 YFSETQ.

The chain uses TRBV5-4 and TRBJ2-1; D gene uncertain. V was trimmed by 1 base and J by 1 base, leaving 12 bases between them. The CDR3 loop spans 16 amino acids. Germline assignment: CDR1 SGHNT and CDR2 YYREEE (reference sequence). CDR3: CASSLYGRASYNEQFF. The CDR3 bases are TGTGCCAGCAGCTTGTATGGTCGGGCTTCCTACAATGAGCAGTTCTTC.

This clone was counted only a few times. V usage is TRBV14 and J usage is TRBJ1-1, with D uncertain. With 10 bases removed from V and 1 base from J, the gap between germline ends came to 4 bases. Looked up from germline, CDR1 is SGHDN and CDR2 is FVKESK. The CDR3 length is 10 residues. The CDR3 nucleotides read TGTGCCACCGGGAACACTGAAGCTTTCTTT. This gives the protein CATGNTEAFF.

In DNA form, the CDR3 reads TGTGCCAGTAGTACCAGTGAGACCCAGTACTTC. Translation gives CASSTSETQYF. The rearrangement links TRBV19 to TRBJ2-5; no clear D gene. Germline V gives CDR1 LNHDA, CDR2 SQIVND (reference sequence). Trimming removed 4 bases at V and 5 bases at J, with 5 bases between. The CDR3 is 11 amino acids.

The chain has TRBV10-3 and TRBJ1-2; no reliable D call. This CDR3 region has 13 residues. The germline V gene encodes CDR1 ENHRY and CDR2 SYGVKD. V was cut by 2 bases and J by 6 bases, with 10 bases left in between. The CDR3, as DNA: TGTGCCATCAGTGAGGGTGGAACGGATGGCTACACCTTC. Its protein is CAISEGGTDGYTF.

The chain employs TRBV7-8 and TRBJ2-3; the D gene is possibly TRBD2 (6 bases). The CDR3 has 14 amino acids. Trimming removed 5 bases at V and 1 base at J, with 10 bases between. Germline V lookup: CDR1 SGHVS, CDR2 FQNEAQ. The CDR3 region has the DNA TGTGCCAGCAGCCCAGCGGGTCGCACAGATACGCAGTATTTT. It codes for CASSPAGRTDTQYF.

The chain has TRBV2 and TRBJ1-5, with 10 bases lining up with TRBD1. This CDR3 has 13 residues. Germline V gene lookup returns CDR1 SNHLY and CDR2 FYNNEI. After removal of 8 bases from V and 14 bases from J, the junction contained 12 bases not matched to a gene. CDR3 coding DNA: TGTGCCAGCCTCCGGGACAGGGGAGAGGTTAAGCATTTT. Protein product: CASLRDRGEVKHF.